The clone carrying this T cell receptor (beta chain) appeared a single time. Its antigen remains unknown. Autoimmune disease history or systemic immunosuppression was exclusionary. The sample belongs to a study of OX40 agonist ivuxolimab in advanced cancers. Study results and limitations: Clonal expansion from baseline to week 6 occurred in both CD4+ and CD8+ T cells. The antigen specificity of the peripheral T cells (those that were expanded) was not determined.

The CDR3 is 13 amino acids. The germline gives CDR1 SGHDT, CDR2 YYEEEE. V dropped 0 bases and J dropped 14 bases, with 16 bases sitting between them. The protocol was immunoSEQ multiplex PCR, while the TCRdb copy is restricted to in-frame clones and leaves out a portion. The sample gives tens of thousands of clones, about 91% of which show up once; roughly 6.9% is in the top ten. The sample in question was CD4+ or CD8+ T cells sorted from blood, obtained in a trial of the OX40 agonist ivuxolimab. The receptor comes from an adult with an advanced solid tumor such as melanoma, head and neck, liver or kidney cancer. V is TRBV5-6 and J is TRBJ2-3; D is perhaps TRBD2 (6 bases). The CDR3 sequence: CASSLAGVAGTYF. The CDR3 region has the DNA TGTGCCAGCAGCTTGGCAGGAGTTGCGGGAACGTATTTT.